This T cell receptor beta chain was sequenced during a study of regulatory T cells in long-lasting Graves disease. Indicated time point: newly diagnosed GD, antithyroid drugs for less than 3 months. Generation of the TCR library employed RNA extracted from PBMCs. The germline V gene has CDR1 MNHNS and CDR2 SASEGT. There are 17 residues in the CDR3. V shed 6 bases, J shed 2 bases, and the junction held 12 bases outside the gene matches. Combining iRepertoire HTBI primers with Arm-PCR of CDR3 regions, the authors built TCR beta libraries. A single record per CDR3 protein comes from TCRdb applying MiXCR to the multiplex PCR reads. The sample yields about 560,000 distinct CDR3 sequences, about 16% seen once. This clonotype was seen a handful of times. These sequences were also reported in another study, on T cells in Graves' hyperthyroidism and ophthalmopathy.

The clonotype comes from a man aged 18 to 29 with Graves disease. The rearrangement joins TRBV6-1 to TRBJ2-3; TRBD2 agrees at 9 bases. The sample in question was peripheral blood mononuclear cells (PBMCs), obtained at new diagnosis, from a patient treated with antithyroid drugs. CDR3 nucleotide sequence: TGTGCCAGCAGCCGACTGCTTAGCGGGAGTATCACAGATACGCAGTATTTT. Its translation is CASSRLLSGSITDTQYF.